This TCR beta chain was identified in a study of tumor-infiltrating lymphocytes in oesophageal squamous cell carcinoma (dated by TCRdb to about 2016). Receptor amplification or capture employed PCR. Instrument used: Illumina HiSeq 2000. TCRdb took the public reads, trimmed them with fastp at Q25, ran MiXCR for clone calling and kept in-frame beta chains. CDR3 protein duplicates are merged, each entry listing the most common genes and DNA. The sample table lists 13,000 or so distinct CDR3 sequences, more than 45% of them with a count of one. The top ten constitute 9% to 14% of the sample. CDR1 and CDR2, per the germline V gene, are MNHEY and SVGAGI. Including the terminal cysteine and phenylalanine, the CDR3 comprises 14 residues. Of all the DNA, just the CDR3 is kept, 42 bases in frame from base 1. Comment on this clonotype: No cognate antigen has been identified for it. Relative to the germline gene, one junction end is altered; a read error may explain this.

The sequencing input was blood. The sequence joins TRBV6-5 to TRBJ2-4; 8 central nucleotides agree with TRBD1. This TCR was recovered from a female donor with esophageal squamous cell carcinoma. The DNA reads TGTGCCAGCAGTTTAGACAGGGGTAATTCACCCCTCCACTTC. This translates into CASSLDRGNSPLHF.